Here is one T cell receptor (beta chain) with its context. Its antigen is still unknown. The data originate from a study of blood T cells in healthy people across ages. Study-level results: Strong correlation was found linking TCR beta diversity to naive T cell percentage. Roughly linear declines in TCR beta diversity per million T cells occurred with age.

The V gene end was trimmed by 0 bases and the J gene end by 3 bases; junction bases not matched to a gene: 11. Germline-derived CDR1 and CDR2 are LGHNA and YSLEER. CDR3 size: 18 residues. Next came a second PCR, run for about 7 to 12 cycles, which used a sample-barcoded 5' primer along with a J-beta primer mix. TCRdb independently ran MiXCR on the 5' RACE reads; one entry per CDR3 protein. In the table there are around 940,000 distinct CDR3 sequences, roughly half of which are singletons. Sequenced material: blood. The sequence came from a woman in her sixties in good health. The chain joins TRBV4-3 to TRBJ2-3; 8 bases fit TRBD2. CDR3 loop: CASSQDYGRAGGTDTQYF. The DNA of the CDR3 is TGCGCCAGCAGCCAAGATTACGGGAGGGCGGGAGGAACAGATACGCAGTATTTT.